Listed below are T cell receptor beta chains from one sample, sequenced in a study of blood T cell repertoires in COVID-19. Data came from immunoSEQ multiplex PCR; TCRdb stores just in-frame clones and leaves some out. The sample has tens of thousands of clones, 82% seen once. The sample taken for sequencing was peripheral blood. Source of these receptors: a man between 50 and 59 years old with acute or convalescent COVID-19. Both conserved end residues are trimmed from each CDR3. Each record gives: J gene, V gene, clone size, CDR3 protein. Clone size is shown for a subset of rows, as once, few, many or a class of expanded clone.

J gene: TRBJ1-1; V gene: TRBV28; clone size: .; CDR3 protein: ASSLPDRANTEAF
J gene: TRBJ1-2; V gene: TRBV28; clone size: .; CDR3 protein: ASSSQGANNYGYT
J gene: TRBJ1-2; V gene: TRBV4-1; clone size: .; CDR3 protein: ASSQVKAGGYYGYT
J gene: TRBJ1-2; V gene: TRBV6-2/TRBV6-3; clone size: .; CDR3 protein: ASSPGPPYGYT
J gene: TRBJ2-7; V gene: TRBV5-4; clone size: .; CDR3 protein: ASSSAGGAPQY
J gene: TRBJ2-1; V gene: TRBV29-1; clone size: few; CDR3 protein: SVEGWREVYNEQF
J gene: TRBJ2-5; V gene: TRBV28; clone size: .; CDR3 protein: ASSRTSGNQETQY
J gene: TRBJ2-1; V gene: TRBV25-1; clone size: few; CDR3 protein: ASSEPGGAGNEQF
J gene: TRBJ1-5; V gene: TRBV28; clone size: .; CDR3 protein: ASSLRQANNQPQH
J gene: TRBJ2-5; V gene: TRBV7-2; clone size: .; CDR3 protein: ASSLAKGLARVKETQY
J gene: TRBJ1-2; V gene: TRBV13; clone size: .; CDR3 protein: ASSPRGTEGINYGYT
J gene: TRBJ2-1; V gene: TRBV19; clone size: .; CDR3 protein: ASSIGDRGGNNEQF
J gene: TRBJ1-5; V gene: TRBV5-4; clone size: few; CDR3 protein: ASSLSGPNQPQH
J gene: TRBJ2-1; V gene: TRBV19; clone size: .; CDR3 protein: ATSTNPLAASYNEQF
J gene: TRBJ2-3; V gene: TRBV9; clone size: .; CDR3 protein: ASSERDSPGADTQY
J gene: TRBJ1-1; V gene: TRBV30; clone size: .; CDR3 protein: AWSQQGAGTEAF
J gene: TRBJ1-2; V gene: TRBV15; clone size: few; CDR3 protein: ATSRDRQGYGYT
J gene: TRBJ2-3; V gene: TRBV18; clone size: once; CDR3 protein: ASSPIRANRADTDTQY
J gene: TRBJ1-1; V gene: TRBV28; clone size: few; CDR3 protein: ASSMGRVTEAF
J gene: TRBJ1-4; V gene: TRBV3-1/TRBV3-2; clone size: .; CDR3 protein: ASSAGTPKLF
J gene: TRBJ2-1; V gene: TRBV19; clone size: .; CDR3 protein: ASSILEGRYNEQF
J gene: TRBJ1-5; V gene: TRBV5-6; clone size: .; CDR3 protein: ASSRQGRVNNQPQH
J gene: TRBJ1-5; V gene: TRBV6-2/TRBV6-3; clone size: .; CDR3 protein: ASSYGRLEQGAFQPQH
J gene: TRBJ1-4; V gene: TRBV5-1; clone size: .; CDR3 protein: ASSFGGRATNEKLF
J gene: TRBJ1-1; V gene: TRBV28; clone size: .; CDR3 protein: ASSTTGTENTEAF
J gene: TRBJ1-4; V gene: TRBV6-2/TRBV6-3; clone size: .; CDR3 protein: ASSRQGAKEKLF
J gene: TRBJ1-1; V gene: TRBV28; clone size: .; CDR3 protein: ASLGGEGEAF
J gene: TRBJ2-5; V gene: TRBV11-1; clone size: .; CDR3 protein: ASSYTSGKETQY
J gene: TRBJ1-1; V gene: TRBV29-1; clone size: .; CDR3 protein: SSKSRQRLNTEAF